The present TCR beta chain was sequenced within a study of neoadjuvant anti-PD-1 for oral cavity cancer. Study overall: Non-progressing patients received a fourth nivolumab dose near day 43, then surgery on days 50-56. General observations from the study: Post-treatment tumors with larger preexisting clones showed more shrinkage.

As to this clone: Its antigen is not identified. This sample also contains other DNA sequences that code for the same CDR3.

Most tumor samples had roughly 5 ug input DNA in two replicates. Generated by immunoSEQ multiplex PCR, the TCRdb table keeps only in-frame clones and is missing some. Among about 24,000 clones, more than 20% were seen once, and the ten largest hold about 16%. Time point defined: after neoadjuvant nivolumab, at surgical resection. These oral cavity squamous cell carcinomas were HPV-negative and locally advanced. Germline V gene data show CDR1 as GTSNPN and CDR2 as SVGIG (reference sequence). The CDR3 spans 14 residues. Deletions cut 4 bases from V and 3 bases from J, with 13 bases between. J is TRBJ1-5 and V is TRBV30; no firm D call. This clonotype originated in a person aged 35 to 85 with oral cavity squamous cell carcinoma. The sample was tumor tissue, taken after nivolumab (anti-PD-1) treatment. The CDR3 reads CAWNRGGNNQPQHF. As DNA, the CDR3 is TGTGCCTGGAACCGCGGTGGGAACAATCAGCCCCAGCATTTT.